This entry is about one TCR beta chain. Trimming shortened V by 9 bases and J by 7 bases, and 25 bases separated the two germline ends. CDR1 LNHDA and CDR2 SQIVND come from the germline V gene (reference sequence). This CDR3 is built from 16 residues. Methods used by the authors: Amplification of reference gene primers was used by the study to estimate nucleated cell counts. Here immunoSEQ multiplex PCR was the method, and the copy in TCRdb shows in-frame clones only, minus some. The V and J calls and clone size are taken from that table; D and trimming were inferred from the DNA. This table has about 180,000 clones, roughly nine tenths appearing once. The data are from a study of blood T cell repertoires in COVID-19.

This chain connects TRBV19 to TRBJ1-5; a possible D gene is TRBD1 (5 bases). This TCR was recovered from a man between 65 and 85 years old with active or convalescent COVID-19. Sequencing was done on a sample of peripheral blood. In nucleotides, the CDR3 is TGTGCCAGCACCGGCCAGAGACAGAGTTCGATCCAGCCCCAGCATTTT. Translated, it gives CASTGQRQSSIQPQHF.